A selection of T cell receptor beta chains follows, all from one sample in a study of patients and donors after allogeneic stem cell transplantation. TCRdb reanalysed the RT-PCR reads using MiXCR and keeps one entry per CDR3 protein. The table records 200,000 to 250,000 distinct CDR3 sequences, 11% to 15% of them present only once. The specimen sequenced was blood, either unsorted or a sorted T cell fraction (not recorded which). Every receptor here comes from a human donor who was either an allogeneic HSCT recipient or a stem cell or donor lymphocyte infusion donor (not recorded which). It is not recorded whose cells these are; they may come from a transplant donor. Both conserved end residues are trimmed from each CDR3. The order of the fields is V gene, clone size, CDR3 protein. Only some rows state a clone size, as once, few, many or a class for expanded clones.

>TRBV7-9|many
ASSLEGGANVLT
>TRBV9|few
ASPSGDYEQY
>TRBV12-3/TRBV12-4|many
ASSLDGPGNEQY
>TRBV7-2|few
ASSPLAGVGEQY
>TRBV12-3/TRBV12-4|many
ASSRGAVHYGYT
>TRBV7-3|.
ASSLTLGLAGGLTYNEQF
>TRBV5-1|.
ASSLLGVSGNTIY
>TRBV20-1|few
SASRQGTSWGYGYT
>TRBV20-1|.
SARDWGYNEQF
>TRBV7-3|few
ASSLGPSGANVLT
>TRBV20-1|.
SARRSGRAYEQY
>TRBV27|.
ASRNRGQGQGSGYT
>TRBV5-1|many
ASSESGIAGELF
>TRBV7-6|.
ASSLEAGAGQETQY
>TRBV20-1|many
SAPRGSGGYT
>TRBV5-1|many
ASRAKNTGELF
>TRBV5-1|many
ASSLYATSGANVLT
>TRBV7-8|.
ASSLEAGRSEQY
>TRBV20-1|few
SASFGGNQETQY
>TRBV29-1|many
SVAGVTETQY
>TRBV5-6|few
ASSQRGRLHTEAF
>TRBV19|.
ASKRDRAGSPLH
>TRBV7-2|.
ASSLSQNTGELF
>TRBV12-3/TRBV12-4|.
ASSLEGLAINEQF
>TRBV6-5|.
ASSYLTRGRKDGYT
>TRBV20-1|few
SARYPGPDTQY
>TRBV20-1|.
SARELLAGQETQY
>TRBV20-1|.
SAVPGGLQPQH
>TRBV24-1|many
ATSETDTGELF
>TRBV5-1|many
ASSGTTYEQY
>TRBV5-1|many
ASSLLTGMNTEAF
>TRBV7-2|many
ASSLDPGYQPQH
>TRBV20-1|.
SAVRTSGVTDTQY
>TRBV5-1|many
ASSASRTVNNSPLH
>TRBV5-1|.
ASSLAVSRDEQY
>TRBV5-1|few
ASNFGGATYEQY
>TRBV5-6|.
ASSFGNQPTDTQY
>TRBV4-3|few
ASSRETATNEKLF
>TRBV30|.
AWSYWGGSDGDTQY
>TRBV29-1|.
SVEGSQTSYEQY
>TRBV11-2|few
ASSLEGPEKLF
>TRBV4-1|many
ASSLRDGSYEQY
>TRBV4-3|many
ASSQEGEGLETQY
>TRBV27|few
ASSLMGRPTDTQY
>TRBV12-3/TRBV12-4|few
ASRTGVTGTQY
>TRBV24-1|many
ATSDFAGDYGYT
>TRBV5-1|.
ASSTAGKGNIQY
>TRBV27|.
ASTTVPGHYGYT
>TRBV6-2/TRBV6-3|many
ASSSPNSYEQY
>TRBV19|few
ASSPLAGSLAKNIQY
>TRBV5-1|many
ASSLDLNTGELF
>TRBV29-1|many
SVRRGIGVEKLF
>TRBV12-3/TRBV12-4|many
ASSPGTSYDGELF
>TRBV12-3/TRBV12-4|many
ASSGGRGTDTQY
>TRBV2|many
ASSEIGLDRAPYEQY
>TRBV27|.
ASTPYVGGQGGYGYT
>TRBV7-2|few
ASSLDWARPDTQY